Sequencing of this T cell receptor (beta chain) was carried out in a study of blood T cell repertoires in COVID-19 (dated by TCRdb to between 2020 and 2021). Broadly, across the study: The collaborator samples originated in the United States, Italy and Spain and spanned the acute and convalescent phases of COVID-19. Subjects who had been exposed to COVID-19, were actively infected with it, or had recovered from it provided the deeply sampled blood TCRbeta repertoires that made up the dataset. Sample metadata almost always included a de-identified subject ID, COVID-19 status, age in years and sex. The repertoires were made available in a free public database intended to serve as a resource for research on the immune response to SARS-CoV-2. Samples came from the ongoing ImmuneRACE study (first 160 participants) plus 1,254 subjects from 6 global collaborators. The prospective study material was composed of cDNA or gDNA derived from T cells, B-cell-depleted T cells, or PBMCs. HLA class I and class II types, where available, came from metadata supplied by the sample provider rather than from assay-based typing. Here is what the overall study found, with its caveats: How much clinical and demographic metadata was included differed by source and by participant, and the metadata was provided uncurated.

Another Seattle source contributed samples from volunteer blood donors who had recovered from COVID-19. Collaborating institutions collected whole blood in K2EDTA tubes following their own protocols. Collaborator samples were shipped for TCRbeta analysis as frozen whole blood, isolated PBMCs, or DNA extracted from either sample type. Germline trimming amounts to 4 bases on V and 7 bases on J, with 5 as the count of junction bases outside the gene matches. Counted from cysteine to phenylalanine, this CDR3 has 15 amino acids. Solely the CDR3 DNA is kept, with 45 bases framed from the first base. CDR1 WSHSY and CDR2 SAAADI are derived from the germline V gene. Note on this clone: Its antigen is currently not known. Base quality data are lacking; no much larger clone is found one base away.

TCRbeta CDR3 regions were amplified from genomic DNA using the immunoSEQ Assay, a bias-controlled multiplex PCR. Per the authors' processing: The number of nucleated cells in each sample was estimated by amplification of reference gene primers within the assay. To quantify the absolute abundance of each unique TCRbeta CDR3 rearrangement, sequence reads were collapsed and filtered. For each sample, productive Simpson clonality was calculated by taking the square root of Simpson's diversity index across productive rearrangements. This is the immuneACCESS table as TCRdb keeps it, with only in-frame sequences that have V and J called. A part of the clones is gone; compared with another copy, unresolved V genes explain less than half, and the rest is unexplained. That table gives V, J and clone size, and the DNA gave D and trimming. In this sample the table shows 250,000 or so clones, 75% to 85% of which occur a single time. The ten largest clones represent around 2.5% of the sample.

The sequenced sample was peripheral blood. The rearranged chain carries TRBV10-2 and TRBJ2-1; TRBD2 matches 12 bases in the middle. This clonotype was sampled from a man between 40 and 49 years old who had recovered from COVID-19. The DNA is as follows: TGCGCCAGCAGTGCGACTAGCGGGAGTTGGAATGAGCAGTTCTTC. This yields the protein CASSATSGSWNEQFF.